The 21 T cell receptor beta chains presented below share a single source sample, sequenced in a study of blood T cell repertoires in COVID-19. Measured with immunoSEQ multiplex PCR; TCRdb has only the in-frame clones, and not every one. Of hundreds of thousands of clones listed, 88% are singletons. Sequenced: PBMCs or T cells enriched from blood (not recorded which). All receptors come from a woman aged 30 to 39 who had recovered from COVID-19.

V usage is TRBV7-3 and J usage is TRBJ2-3, with 11 bases matching TRBD2. The CDR3 consists of 16 residues. V trimming: 1 base; J trimming: 3 bases; junction bases outside the gene matches: 3. Germline CDR1 reads SGHTA; CDR2 reads FQGTGA. The CDR3 DNA sequence: TGTGCCAGCAGCTTAATAGCGGGGGGGCTGACAGATACGCAGTATTTT. Protein sequence: CASSLIAGGLTDTQYF.

This chain connects TRBV6-5 to TRBJ1-5; the match to TRBD1 covers 11 bases. CDR3 size: 13 residues. Trimming cost V 8 bases and J 4 bases; bases outside gene matches: 1. Germline V CDR1 and CDR2: MNHEY, SVGAGI. CDR3 bases: TGTGCCAGCGGGACAGGGGGGAATCAGCCCCAGCATTTT. Translation: CASGTGGNQPQHF.

The chain is built from TRBV2 and TRBJ1-2; no clear D gene. The length of the CDR3 is 11 residues. Trimming took 3 bases from V and 13 from J, leaving 12 bases between them. From germline, CDR1 is SNHLY and CDR2 FYNNEI. The DNA of the CDR3 is TGTGCCAGCAGTGAGAAAATCTCGGTCACCTTC. Translating gives CASSEKISVTF. The full variable domain, with the rest looked up from reference TRBV2 and TRBJ1-2, is EPEVTQTPSHQVTQMGQEVILRCVPISNHLYFYWYRQILGQKVEFLVSFYNNEISEKSEIFDDQFSVERPDGSNFTLKIRSTKLEDSAMYFCASSEKISVTFGSGTRLTVV.

The chain links TRBV21-1 to TRBJ2-5; the table's D call, TRBD1, has no DNA check behind it. TRBV21-1 is an annotated pseudogene. This CDR3 spans 13 amino acids. The CDR3 region is CASSKDPPKGPNF. CDR3 DNA sequence: TGTGCCAGCAGCAAAGATCCCCCAAAGGGGCCGAACTTC.

This clone occurred once. This chain uses TRBV7-3 with TRBJ2-2; the D is unclear. The CDR3 covers 15 residues. Germline V gene sequence: CDR1 SGHTA, CDR2 FQGTGA. Trimming stripped 1 base from V and 2 bases from J, with 8 bases between. In nucleotides, the CDR3 is TGTGCCAGCAGCTTAAGCGGTCCTAACACCGGGGAGCTGTTTTTT. As protein: CASSLSGPNTGELFF. Together with reference TRBV7-3 and TRBJ2-2, the CDR3 gives the full variable domain: GAGVSQTPSNKVTEKGKYVELRCDPISGHTALYWYRQSLGQGPEFLIYFQGTGAADDSGLPNDRFFAVRPEGSVSTLKIQRTERGDSAVYLCASSLSGPNTGELFFGEGSRLTVL.

The chain joins TRBV10-2 to TRBJ2-1; 11 nucleotides agree with TRBD2. The J segment lost 4 bases and the V segment lost 4 bases, leaving 6 bases of the junction unmatched. Germline CDR1 WSHSY, CDR2 SAAADI. The CDR3 is 16 amino acids. The CDR3, as DNA: TGCGCCAGCAGTGTAACTAGCGGGAGTACGTACAATGAGCAGTTCTTC. Protein sequence: CASSVTSGSTYNEQFF.

The CDR3 DNA reads as TGTGCCAGCAGCCGACTAGCGGGAGCGGCCGGGGAGCTGTTTTTT. Translating gives CASSRLAGAAGELFF. The chain is built from TRBV7-8 and TRBJ2-2, with 12 bases aligning to TRBD2. Germline CDR1 is SGHVS and CDR2 is FQNEAQ. The CDR3 totals 15 residues. Trimming at V came to 5 bases and at J to 6 bases, leaving 4 bases not matched to a gene.

In DNA form, the CDR3 reads TGTGCCAGCAGTTTAGCACCCGGACAGGGGACTAGCACAGATACGCAGTATTTT. Translated, it gives CASSLAPGQGTSTDTQYF. The V and J genes are TRBV28 and TRBJ2-3, with 9 bases that match TRBD1. There are 18 residues in the CDR3. Germline assignment: CDR1 MDHEN and CDR2 SYDVKM. V lost 2 bases and J lost 0; bases outside the gene matches: 9.

This chain joins TRBV6-4 and TRBJ1-5, with D perhaps TRBD1 (5 bases). This CDR3 comprises 20 residues. Germline CDR1 MRHNA, CDR2 SNTAGT. V lost 0 bases and J 0 bases, leaving 21 bases between the germline ends. CDR3 nucleotides: TGTGCCAGCAGTGACTCTTGGGGGGGGACCGTATATCATAGCAATCAGCCCCAGCATTTT. It yields the protein CASSDSWGGTVYHSNQPQHF.

The chain joins TRBV3-1 (or the pseudogene TRBV3-2) to TRBJ1-6; D gene ambiguous. Trimming took off 0 bases at V and 0 bases at J, with 9 bases between the two ends. Germline V gene data show CDR1 as LGHDT and CDR2 as YNNKEL (reference sequence). The CDR3 is 17 amino acids. CDR3 in DNA: TGTGCCAGCAGCCAAGAAACCGGGAGCTCCTATAATTCACCCCTCCACTTT. Residues: CASSQETGSSYNSPLHF.

This chain joins TRBV5-8 and TRBJ2-1; D remains ambiguous. Germline CDR1 is SGHTS and CDR2 is YDEGEE. This CDR3 is built from 13 residues. V was shortened by 4 bases and J by 6 bases, with 11 bases between the two germline ends. CDR3 residues: CASSPYSPNEQFF. The DNA of the CDR3 is TGTGCCAGCAGCCCGTATAGTCCCAATGAGCAGTTCTTC.

The chain carries TRBV6-5 and TRBJ2-7, with D possibly being TRBD1 (5 bases). V was pared by 0 bases and J by 1 base, with 13 bases between. The CDR3 has 16 amino acids. The germline CDR1 and CDR2 sequences are MNHEY and SVGAGI. In nucleotides, the CDR3 is TGTGCCAGCAGTTACTCTTCAGGGATGCGGTCCTACGAGCAGTACTTC. It translates to CASSYSSGMRSYEQYF.

The chain combines TRBV6-5 with TRBJ1-2, with D possibly matching TRBD1 (6 bases). The V gene's germline CDR1 is MNHEY and CDR2 SVGAGI. This CDR3 is built from 15 residues. V was pared by 5 bases and J by 7 bases, with 20 bases between. The CDR3 spells CASSPPTYRVGGYTF. The DNA for the CDR3 is TGTGCCAGCAGTCCCCCAACCTACAGGGTAGGTGGCTACACCTTC.

This chain uses TRBV5-1 with TRBJ1-1; TRBD1 might be the D (6 bases). V dropped 1 base and J dropped 3 bases, with 10 bases sitting between them. Per germline, CDR1 SGHRS and CDR2 YFSETQ. This CDR3 comprises 14 residues. The chain's CDR3 is CASSLNRVDTEAFF. CDR3 bases: TGCGCCAGCAGCTTGAACAGGGTAGACACTGAAGCTTTCTTT.

The V gene is TRBV4-1, the J gene TRBJ2-7, with D perhaps TRBD2 (6 bases). The CDR3 is 16 amino acids. Trimming took off 4 bases at V and 0 bases at J, with 16 bases between the two ends. The germline V gene encodes CDR1 MGHRA and CDR2 YSYEKL. The CDR3 coding sequence is TGCGCCAGCAGCCCAACCGGGACTCCCAACTCCTACGAGCAGTACTTC. Its protein is CASSPTGTPNSYEQYF.

The chain is built from TRBV18 and TRBJ2-2; D is perhaps TRBD1 (5 bases). The germline V and J ends were trimmed by 3 bases and 13 bases, with 15 bases remaining between them. From germline, CDR1 is KGHSH and CDR2 LQKENI. This CDR3 comprises 13 residues. The chain's CDR3 is CASSPGAELVLFF. In DNA, the CDR3 is TGTGCCAGCTCACCTGGGGCAGAACTTGTGCTGTTTTTT.

V usage is TRBV28 and J usage is TRBJ1-2; TRBD1 matches 12 bases. J lost 8 bases, V lost 3 bases, and 13 bases had no gene match. The CDR3 extends over 17 amino acids. CDR1 is MDHEN and CDR2 is SYDVKM in the germline V gene. CDR3 sequence: CASSLGSGTGGEGGYTF. In DNA form, the CDR3 reads TGTGCCAGCAGTTTGGGCAGTGGGACAGGGGGCGAAGGGGGCTACACCTTC.

This clone was counted only a few times. This rearrangement joins TRBV9 to TRBJ1-2; TRBD1 might be the D (5 bases). This CDR3 is 13 amino acids long. The V gene lost 2 bases and the J gene lost 6 bases, with 11 bases spanning the gap. The germline V gene encodes CDR1 SGDLS and CDR2 YYNGEE. The DNA for the CDR3 is TGTGCCAGCAGCGTTGAGACAGACAATGGCTACACCTTC. It codes for CASSVETDNGYTF.

The genes are TRBV7-8 and TRBJ2-5; 7 nucleotides align to TRBD1. The V segment lost 5 bases and the J segment 13 bases; nucleotides outside the gene matches: 10. The CDR3 loop spans 12 amino acids. CDR1 and CDR2 from the germline V gene are SGHVS and FQNEAQ. CDR3 bases: TGTGCCAGCAGCCCATTTAAGGGGGCTCTGTACTTC. Protein: CASSPFKGALYF.

The chain links TRBV6-6 to TRBJ1-2; TRBD1 agrees at 8 bases. The V segment lost 0 bases and the J segment 7 bases; nucleotides outside the gene matches: 10. The CDR3 consists of 16 residues. Germline CDR1 MNHNY, CDR2 SVGAGI (reference sequence). CDR3 DNA sequence: TGTGCCAGCAGTTACTCCCCGAGGACAGGGATAGGTGGCTACACCTTC. As protein: CASSYSPRTGIGGYTF.

The chain recombines TRBV7-9 with TRBJ1-2; TRBD1 matches at 7 bases. Germline lookup yields CDR1 SEHNR and CDR2 FQNEAQ (reference sequence). The CDR3 sequence is 14 residues long. The junction had 8 bases not matched to a gene; V was cut back by 2 bases and J by 8 bases. This CDR3 reads CASSLLRQGTGYTF. Here the CDR3 DNA reads TGTGCCAGCAGCTTACTCCGACAGGGTACAGGCTACACCTTC.